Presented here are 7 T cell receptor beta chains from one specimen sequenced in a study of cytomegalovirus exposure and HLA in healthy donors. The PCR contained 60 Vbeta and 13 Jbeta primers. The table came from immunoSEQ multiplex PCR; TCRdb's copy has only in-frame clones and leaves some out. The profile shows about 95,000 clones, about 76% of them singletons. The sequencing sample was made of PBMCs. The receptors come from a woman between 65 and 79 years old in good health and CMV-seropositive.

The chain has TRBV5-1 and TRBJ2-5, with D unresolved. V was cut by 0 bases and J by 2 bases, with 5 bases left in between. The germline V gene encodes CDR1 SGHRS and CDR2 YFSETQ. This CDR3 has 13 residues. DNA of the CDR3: TGCGCCAGCAGCTTGGACACACAAGAGACCCAGTACTTC. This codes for CASSLDTQETQYF. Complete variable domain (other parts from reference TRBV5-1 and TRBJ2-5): KAGVTQTPRYLIKTRGQQVTLSCSPISGHRSVSWYQQTPGQGLQFLFEYFSETQRNKGNFPGRFSGRQFSNSRSEMNVSTLELGDSALYLCASSLDTQETQYFGPGTRLLVL.

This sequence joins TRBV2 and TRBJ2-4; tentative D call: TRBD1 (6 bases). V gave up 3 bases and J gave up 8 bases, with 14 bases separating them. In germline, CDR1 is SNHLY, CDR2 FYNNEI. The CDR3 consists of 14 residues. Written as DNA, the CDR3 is TGTGCCAGCAGTGACAGGGGCGTTCAACACATTCAGTACTTC. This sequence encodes CASSDRGVQHIQYF.

The CDR3 DNA sequence: TGTGCCACCAGCAGAGAAGAGTACGAGCAGTACTTC. Translated: CATSREEYEQYF. The chain carries TRBV15 and TRBJ2-7; D unclear. The CDR3 totals 12 residues. Trimming took 0 bases from V and 4 from J, leaving 4 bases between them. Looked up from germline, CDR1 is LNHNV and CDR2 is YYDKDF (reference sequence).

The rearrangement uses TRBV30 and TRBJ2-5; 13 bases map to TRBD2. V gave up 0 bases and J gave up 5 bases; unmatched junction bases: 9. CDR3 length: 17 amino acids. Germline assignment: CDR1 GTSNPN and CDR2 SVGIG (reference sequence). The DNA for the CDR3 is TGTGCCTGGAGTGTACTTCGGACTAGCGGGAGCCGGGAGACCCAGTACTTC. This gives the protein CAWSVLRTSGSRETQYF. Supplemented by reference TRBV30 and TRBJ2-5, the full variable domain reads SQTIHQWPATLVQPVGSPLSLECTVEGTSNPNLYWYRQAAGRGLQLLFYSVGIGQISSEVPQNLSASRPQDRQFILSSKKLLLSDSGFYLCAWSVLRTSGSRETQYFGPGTRLLVL.

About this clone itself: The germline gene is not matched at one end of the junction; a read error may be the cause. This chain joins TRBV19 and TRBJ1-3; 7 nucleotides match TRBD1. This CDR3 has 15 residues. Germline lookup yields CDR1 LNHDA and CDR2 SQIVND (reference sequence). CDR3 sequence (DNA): TGTGCCAGTAGTAGAGGGACAGCCTCTGGAAACGCCATATATTTT. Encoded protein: CASSRGTASGNAIYF.

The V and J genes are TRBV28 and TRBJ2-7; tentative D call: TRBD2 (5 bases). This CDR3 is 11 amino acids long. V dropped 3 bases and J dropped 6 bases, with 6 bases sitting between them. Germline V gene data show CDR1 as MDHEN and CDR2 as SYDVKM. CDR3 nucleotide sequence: TGTGCCAGCAGTTTGAGGGCCGAGCAGTACTTC. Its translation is CASSLRAEQYF.

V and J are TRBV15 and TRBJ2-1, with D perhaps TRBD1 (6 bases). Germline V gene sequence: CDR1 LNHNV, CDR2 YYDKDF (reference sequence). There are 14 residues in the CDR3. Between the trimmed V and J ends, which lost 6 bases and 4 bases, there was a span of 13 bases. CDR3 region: CATSNRDTYNEQFF. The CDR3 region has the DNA TGTGCCACCAGTAACCGGGACACTTACAATGAGCAGTTCTTC.